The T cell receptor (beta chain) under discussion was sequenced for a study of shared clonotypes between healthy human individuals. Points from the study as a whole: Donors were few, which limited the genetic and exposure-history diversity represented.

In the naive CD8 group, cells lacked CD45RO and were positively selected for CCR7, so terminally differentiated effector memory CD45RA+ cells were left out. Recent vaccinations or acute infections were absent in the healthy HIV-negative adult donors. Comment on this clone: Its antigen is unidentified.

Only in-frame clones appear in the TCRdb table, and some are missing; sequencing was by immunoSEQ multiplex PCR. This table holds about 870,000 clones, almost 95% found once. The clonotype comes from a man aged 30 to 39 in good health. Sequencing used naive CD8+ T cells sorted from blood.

CDR3 sequence: CASSELRDGDYGYTF. DNA of the CDR3: TGCGCCAGCAGTGAGCTTCGGGACGGAGACTATGGCTACACCTTC. The chain has TRBV10-2 and TRBJ1-2; weak D call: TRBD1 (5 bases). The CDR3 sequence is 15 residues long. Germline loops: CDR1 WSHSY, CDR2 SAAADI. Trimming stripped 2 bases from V and 3 bases from J, with 13 bases between.